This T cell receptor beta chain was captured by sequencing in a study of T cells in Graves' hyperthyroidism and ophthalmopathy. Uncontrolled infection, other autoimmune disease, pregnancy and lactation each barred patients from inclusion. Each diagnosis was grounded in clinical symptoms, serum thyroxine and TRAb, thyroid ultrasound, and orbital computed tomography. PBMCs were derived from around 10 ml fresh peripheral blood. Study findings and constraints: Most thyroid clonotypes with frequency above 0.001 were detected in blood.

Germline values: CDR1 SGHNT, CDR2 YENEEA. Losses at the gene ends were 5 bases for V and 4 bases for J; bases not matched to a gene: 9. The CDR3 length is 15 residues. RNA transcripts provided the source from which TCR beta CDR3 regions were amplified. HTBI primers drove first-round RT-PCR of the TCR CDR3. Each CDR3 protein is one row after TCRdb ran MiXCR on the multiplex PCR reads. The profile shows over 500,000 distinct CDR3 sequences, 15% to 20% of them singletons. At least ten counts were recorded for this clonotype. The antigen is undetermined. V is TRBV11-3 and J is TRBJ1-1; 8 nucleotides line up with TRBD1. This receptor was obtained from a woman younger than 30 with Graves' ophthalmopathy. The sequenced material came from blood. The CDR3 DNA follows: TGTGCCAGCAGCCCACGGACAGGGTTGACCACTGAAGCTTTCTTT. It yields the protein CASSPRTGLTTEAFF.